The 24 T cell receptor beta chains listed next were all sequenced from one sample in a study of blood T cells in healthy people across ages. A J-beta primer mix and a sample-barcoded 5' primer were used in a second PCR of roughly 7 to 12 cycles. A single record per CDR3 protein comes from TCRdb applying MiXCR to the 5' RACE reads. Of fewer than 1,000,000 distinct CDR3 sequences in the sample, 35% to 60% were seen once. Sequenced material: blood. These receptors originate from an older man in good health.

Written as DNA, the CDR3 is TGTGCCAGCAGTTCCCAAGGGGCGTGGGCCAACGTCCTGACTTTC. Amino acid sequence: CASSSQGAWANVLTF. The V call is TRBV27, the J call TRBJ2-6; D might be TRBD1 (5 bases). The CDR3 totals 15 residues. The V gene lost 4 bases and the J gene lost 5 bases, with 12 bases spanning the gap. Looked up from germline, CDR1 is MNHEY and CDR2 is SMNVEV (reference sequence).

CDR3 sequence: CASSPRPGLTETQYF. The CDR3 DNA sequence: TGTGCCAGCAGCCCTCGGCCCGGACTAACAGAGACCCAGTACTTC. This chain links TRBV9 with TRBJ2-5, with D possibly being TRBD2 (6 bases). Germline lookup yields CDR1 SGDLS and CDR2 YYNGEE. The V gene lost 4 bases and the J gene lost 4 bases, with 17 bases spanning the gap. The CDR3 covers 15 residues.

The table lists this clonotype with many counts. This sequence joins TRBV7-2 and TRBJ2-5, with 8 bases identical to TRBD2. This CDR3 spans 14 amino acids. After removal of 4 bases from V and 3 bases from J, the junction contained 4 bases not matched to a gene. Per the germline V gene, CDR1 is SGHTA and CDR2 is FQGNSA. The CDR3 DNA reads TGTGCCAGCAGCTCTAGCGGGTCAAAAGAGACCCAGTACTTC. Amino acids: CASSSSGSKETQYF.

In its sample, this clonotype was seen a few times. This chain uses TRBV25-1 with TRBJ1-1; D gene uncertain. Germline-derived CDR1 and CDR2 are MGHDK and SYGVNS. The CDR3 is 13 residues long. V lost 2 bases, J lost 4 bases, and 8 bases lay in between. The chain's CDR3 is CASSEDWVTEAFF. CDR3 coding DNA: TGTGCCAGCAGTGAAGACTGGGTCACTGAAGCTTTCTTT.

This clonotype was detected only a few times. This may stem from a read error, because a much larger clone lies one nucleotide away. This chain joins TRBV5-1 and TRBJ2-1; 9 nucleotides line up with TRBD1. CDR3 length: 15 residues. Germline CDR1 and CDR2: SGHRS and YFSETQ. J lost 8 bases, V lost 3 bases, and 9 bases had no gene match. CDR3 sequence (DNA): TGCGCCAGCAGCTACGGGGACAGGGTGATTGATGAGCAGTTCTTC. Translation gives CASSYGDRVIDEQFF.

Details on this clonotype: It may be a read error: a sequence one base away is much more abundant. The genes are TRBV29-1 and TRBJ2-1, with 9 bases fitting TRBD1. V was pared by 6 bases and J by 9 bases, with 9 bases of the junction left unmatched. The germline V gene has CDR1 SQVTM and CDR2 ANQGSEA. The CDR3 extends over 13 amino acids. The CDR3 spells CSVEMGQGTEQFF. CDR3 DNA sequence: TGCAGCGTCGAAATGGGACAGGGCACTGAGCAGTTCTTC.

In its sample, this clonotype was seen many times. This rearrangement joins TRBV12-3 or TRBV12-4 to TRBJ2-3; D possibly corresponds to TRBD1 (7 bases). The CDR3 spans 14 residues. Between the trimmed V and J ends, which lost 6 bases and 5 bases, there was a span of 15 bases. CDR3 coding DNA: TGTGCCAGCAGCCGAAGACAGGGAGGAGATACGCAGTATTTT. This gives the protein CASSRRQGGDTQYF.

The genes are TRBV12-3 or TRBV12-4 and TRBJ1-4; no clear D gene. The CDR3 spans 15 residues. Trimming removed 5 bases from V and 1 base from J, with 11 bases in between. CDR3 nucleotide sequence: TGTGCCAGCAGTCGCAGCCCCCAAACTAATGAAAAACTGTTTTTT. It codes for CASSRSPQTNEKLFF.

This clonotype was found many times. The chain links TRBV12-3 or TRBV12-4 to TRBJ2-1; D is unclear. Deletions cut 8 bases from V and 3 bases from J, with 11 bases between. There are 13 residues in the CDR3. The CDR3 sequence is CASFSPGYNEQFF. The CDR3 DNA is TGTGCCAGCTTTTCCCCGGGCTACAATGAGCAGTTCTTC.

A remark on this clonotype: A junction end diverges from the germline sequence, so it may reflect a read error. The chain combines TRBV5-1 with TRBJ2-5, with 8 bases fitting TRBD2. Germline lookup yields CDR1 SGHRS and CDR2 YFSETQ. The CDR3 length is 15 residues. The CDR3 sequence is CASAERGLGQEAQYF. For the CDR3, the DNA is TGCGCCAGCGCTGAGCGGGGGTTGGGTCAAGAGGCCCAGTACTTC.

This clonotype was counted only a few times. This chain connects TRBV29-1 to TRBJ1-1; D gene uncertain. This CDR3 has 12 residues. Germline V lookup: CDR1 SQVTM, CDR2 ANQGSEA. With 4 bases removed from V and 1 base from J, the gap between germline ends came to 7 bases. The CDR3 spells CSVGFANTEAFF. Written as DNA, the CDR3 is TGCAGCGTTGGGTTTGCGAACACTGAAGCTTTCTTT. The full variable domain, its missing parts supplied by reference TRBV29-1 and TRBJ1-1, is SAVISQKPSRDICQRGTSLTIQCQVDSQVTMMFWYRQQPGQSLTLIATANQGSEATYESGFVIDKFPISRPNLTFSTLTVSNMSPEDSSIYLCSVGFANTEAFFGQGTRLTVV.

The V and J genes are TRBV28 and TRBJ1-2; D is possibly TRBD1 (5 bases). V was shortened by 2 bases and J by 6 bases, with 19 bases between the two germline ends. Germline V gene data show CDR1 as MDHEN and CDR2 as SYDVKM. The CDR3 is 16 residues long. In DNA form, the CDR3 reads TGTGCCAGCAGTTTAACGGCGGGGGGAGGGCGGAATGGCTACACCTTC. It translates to CASSLTAGGGRNGYTF.

The chain recombines TRBV5-1 with TRBJ2-3, with D possibly TRBD2 on 6 matching bases. The CDR3 sequence is 14 residues long. Germline CDR1 and CDR2: SGHRS and YFSETQ. Trimming shortened V by 6 bases and J by 4 bases, and 15 bases separated the two germline ends. This CDR3 is CASTIPSGADTQYF. CDR3 in DNA: TGCGCCAGCACCATCCCGTCGGGGGCAGATACGCAGTATTTT.

This clonotype was found a few times. This chain uses TRBV7-2 with TRBJ2-3; 9 bases line up with TRBD1. The J segment lost 8 bases and the V segment lost 2 bases, leaving 2 bases of the junction unmatched. Germline-derived CDR1 and CDR2 are SGHTA and FQGNSA. There are 13 residues in the CDR3. This CDR3 is CASSLRDRVTQYF. CDR3 nucleotides: TGTGCCAGCAGCTTACGGGACAGGGTTACGCAGTATTTT.

This clonotype occurred many times. The V and J genes are TRBV6-2 or TRBV6-3 and TRBJ2-1, with D possibly matching TRBD2 (5 bases). Per the germline V gene, CDR1 is MNHEY and CDR2 is SVGEGT. V shed 10 bases and J shed 4 bases, with 14 bases lying between them. The CDR3 has 13 amino acids. CDR3 DNA sequence: TGTGCCACGGGGAGAAATCCGTACAATGAGCAGTTCTTC. This encodes CATGRNPYNEQFF.

The chain couples TRBV4-1 to TRBJ2-1; D is unresolved. This CDR3 comprises 15 residues. Trimming cost V 0 bases and J 8 bases, with 14 bases left between them. Germline values: CDR1 MGHRA, CDR2 YSYEKL. The CDR3 region is CASSQEESSRDEQFF. Here the CDR3 DNA reads TGCGCCAGCAGCCAAGAGGAGTCTAGTAGAGATGAGCAGTTCTTC.

This clonotype was observed a few times. This rearrangement joins TRBV7-2 to TRBJ2-3, with 12 bases aligning to TRBD2. In germline, CDR1 is SGHTA, CDR2 FQGNSA. This CDR3 spans 15 amino acids. The ends lost 5 bases at V and 4 bases at J; junction bases unmatched: 4. The CDR3 sequence: CASSLTSGRSDTQYF. The DNA for the CDR3 is TGTGCCAGCAGCCTCACTAGCGGGAGGTCAGATACGCAGTATTTT.

This clonotype was seen repeatedly, ten times or more. The chain is built from TRBV9 and TRBJ2-3; D is tentatively TRBD1 or TRBD2 (6 bases each). Germline V gene sequence: CDR1 SGDLS, CDR2 YYNGEE. The CDR3 runs 14 residues. Trimming pared 6 bases from V and 2 bases from J, leaving 13 bases between. The CDR3 here is CASNWGADTDTQYF. CDR3 nucleotide sequence: TGTGCCAGCAATTGGGGGGCGGACACAGATACGCAGTATTTT. The full variable domain, in which reference TRBV9 and TRBJ2-3 provide the parts outside the CDR3, is DSGVTQTPKHLITATGQRVTLRCSPRSGDLSVYWYQQSLDQGLQFLIQYYNGEERAKGNILERFSAQQFPDLHSELNLSSLELGDSALYFCASNWGADTDTQYFGPGTRLTVL.

CDR3 protein: CASSSTSGGREYF. DNA for the CDR3: TGTGCCAGCAGTTCGACTAGCGGGGGCCGGGAGTACTTC. This chain joins TRBV28 and TRBJ2-5; 12 bases match TRBD2. The CDR3 runs to 13 residues. The germline gives CDR1 MDHEN, CDR2 SYDVKM. After removal of 4 bases from V and 12 bases from J, the junction contained 6 bases not matched to a gene.

J is TRBJ2-7 and V is TRBV6-2 or TRBV6-3; tentative D call: TRBD1 (5 bases). Trimming left V 2 bases short and J 7 bases short, with 18 bases between. From germline, CDR1 is MNHEY and CDR2 SVGEGT. This CDR3 spans 15 amino acids. The CDR3 nucleotides are TGTGCCAGCAGTTACGGGCAGGGAAATACCGGGGAGCAGTACTTC. Translating gives CASSYGQGNTGEQYF.

The chain carries TRBV3-1 and TRBJ2-7; D may be TRBD2 (6 bases). Germline loops: CDR1 LGHDT, CDR2 YNNKEL (reference sequence). V was shortened by 2 bases and J by 7 bases, with 18 bases between the two germline ends. The CDR3 is 15 residues long. The CDR3 DNA sequence: TGTGCCAGCAGCCAAAGAAGACCGGGAGTGAATGAGCAGTACTTC. The encoded protein is CASSQRRPGVNEQYF.

The chain links TRBV10-3 to TRBJ1-2, with no clear D. From germline, CDR1 is ENHRY and CDR2 SYGVKD. V was shortened by 0 bases and J by 7 bases, with 12 bases between the two germline ends. This CDR3 contains 14 residues. The CDR3 sequence is CAISESPGSTGYTF. The CDR3 DNA is TGTGCCATCAGTGAGTCTCCAGGTTCTACTGGCTACACCTTC.

On this clonotype itself: One end of the junction varies from germline; a read error may be responsible. V and J are TRBV20-1 and TRBJ2-1; 8 positions match TRBD1. The J call is uncertain, as TRBJ2-7 better fits the DNA end. Germline lookup yields CDR1 DFQATT and CDR2 SNEGSKA (reference sequence). The CDR3 sequence is 13 residues long. This CDR3 is CSARDRGGYEQYF. The CDR3 DNA reads TGCAGTGCTCGAGACAGGGGCGGATACGAGCAGTACTTC.

The chain couples TRBV2 to TRBJ2-7; 9 bases match TRBD2. The germline gives CDR1 SNHLY, CDR2 FYNNEI. The CDR3 covers 16 residues. Trimming cost V 7 bases and J 0 bases; bases outside gene matches: 10. The CDR3 nucleotides are TGTGCCAGCATAGAACCCGGCGGGGGGGCCTCCTACGAGCAGTACTTC. It translates to CASIEPGGGASYEQYF.